This T cell receptor beta chain was identified during a study of cytomegalovirus exposure and HLA in healthy donors. Across the whole study: It was reported in a later analysis that the same platform had been used for the 120 validation repertoires as for the approximately 700 first-cohort repertoires.

The table came from immunoSEQ multiplex PCR; TCRdb's copy has only in-frame clones and leaves some out. The sample comprises approximately 160,000 clones, around 92% of which are singletons, and 10% rests with the top ten. A remark on this clone: The target antigen is unknown.

Donors came from a validation cohort of over a hundred subjects, distinct from the first 666-subject cohort. Overall study findings and caveats: The finding came from a later analysis; first-cohort TCR clusters tended to co-occur in the roughly 110 validation repertoires. Some TCR beta chains (roughly 160 of them) were listed as cytomegalovirus-associated.

The CDR3 consists of 15 residues. Germline loops: CDR1 KGHSH, CDR2 LQKENI. Trimming cost V 2 bases and J 5 bases; bases outside gene matches: 8. The V gene is TRBV18, the J gene TRBJ2-7; 8 bases fit TRBD2. This clonotype originated in a woman aged 18-29 years in good health and CMV-seropositive. The specimen sequenced was PBMCs. CDR3 sequence: CASSPMGLDFHEQYF. The CDR3 DNA reads as TGTGCCAGCTCACCAATGGGACTAGATTTCCACGAGCAGTACTTC.